These T cell receptor beta chains were read from a single sample in a study of metastatic and nonmetastatic thyroid tumors. TCRdb re-analyzed the PCR reads through MiXCR. Among some 45,000 clones listed, around an eighth were seen once. Sequencing was performed on blood. Source of these receptors: a male donor with papillary thyroid cancer or a benign thyroid nodule (not recorded which). Some clones in this sample may be carry-over from other donors' samples. Both conserved end residues are part of each CDR3. A D gene is named only where the DNA matches it firmly. Size values are once, few and many counts, or a class for expanded clones, and some rows have none.

.	TRBV20-1	TRBJ2-3	TRBD2	TGCAGTGCCCCTCTAGCGGGAGGTTCAGATACGCAGTATTTT	CSAPLAGGSDTQYF
many	TRBV4-1	TRBJ2-7	TRBD2	TGCGCCAGCAGCCAAGATCCTAGTCTAGCGGGAGCGGATGAGCAGTACTTC	CASSQDPSLAGADEQYF
.	TRBV28	TRBJ2-4	.	TGTGCCAGCAGTCCTGGCTCGGGGCCCCGGTTAGAGTACTTC	CASSPGSGPRLEYF
many	TRBV20-1	TRBJ2-3	.	TGCAGTGCTACGCGCGGCGGGGCGGACACAGATACGCAGTATTTT	CSATRGGADTDTQYF
many	TRBV6-2/TRBV6-3	TRBJ2-1	TRBD1	TGTGCCAGCAGTTACACCAGACAGGGGGGCTCCTACAATGAGCAGTTCTTC	CASSYTRQGGSYNEQFF
medium-sized	TRBV27	TRBJ2-7	TRBD2	TGTGCCAGCATGAGGGGAGGGGTTCCGCGAGAGCAGTACTTC	CASMRGGVPREQYF
.	TRBV20-1	TRBJ1-2	.	TGCAGTGCTGCGATGGGAGGCTATGGCTACACCTTC	CSAAMGGYGYTF
few	TRBV6-1	TRBJ2-7	.	TGTGCCAGCAGCTCTTACCGGGGCCTAGGGTACGAGCAGTACTTC	CASSSYRGLGYEQYF
many	TRBV7-6	TRBJ1-6	.	TGTGCCAGCAGCTTAGATCCGGGGTATAATTCACCCCTCCACTTT	CASSLDPGYNSPLHF
many	TRBV9	TRBJ2-3	TRBD2	TGTGCCAGCAGTAGCGGGATCGCAGATACGCAGTATTTT	CASSSGIADTQYF
many	TRBV20-1	TRBJ2-7	TRBD2	TGCAGTGCTAGAGATGATCCAGCGGGACGAAGTGGGGAGTACTTC	CSARDDPAGRSGEYF
.	TRBV6-1	TRBJ2-3	.	TGTGCCAGCAGTCCCGGGGCTAGCACAGATACGCAGTATTTT	CASSPGASTDTQYF
many	TRBV3-1	TRBJ2-7	.	TGTGCCAGCAGGGGGCGCGGGGGCTACTACGAGCAGTACTTC	CASRGRGGYYEQYF
many	TRBV6-1	TRBJ1-1	.	TGTGCCAGTCGACCGGGGCTCCGAGGGAGCACTGAAGCTTTCTTT	CASRPGLRGSTEAFF
many	TRBV19	TRBJ1-1	TRBD1	TGTGCCAGTAGTCCTCGGACAGGGGGCAGCAGTGAAGCTTTCTTT	CASSPRTGGSSEAFF
many	TRBV11-3	TRBJ2-7	TRBD2	TGTGCCAGCAGCTTAGCCCGGGAGGGCCGGGGTGAGCAGTACTTC	CASSLAREGRGEQYF
many	TRBV28	TRBJ1-4	.	TGTGCCACCAAGAGGGAATGGGGAACTAATGAAAAACTGTTTTTT	CATKREWGTNEKLFF
many	TRBV28	TRBJ1-1	.	TGTGCCAGCAGGATCGACAGGCTGAACACTGAAGCTTTCTTT	CASRIDRLNTEAFF
many	TRBV27	TRBJ2-1	.	TGTGCCAGCATAGGGGGAAATGAGCAGTTCTTC	CASIGGNEQFF
many	TRBV19	TRBJ2-1	.	TGTGCCAGTAGTATTTCCGCTGATGAGCAGTTCTTC	CASSISADEQFF
.	TRBV20-1	TRBJ2-7	TRBD2	TGCAGTGCGGCGGTGGGAGGGTCTGGCTACGAGCAGTACTTC	CSAAVGGSGYEQYF
many	TRBV6-5	TRBJ2-6	TRBD1	TGTGCCAGCACCTCCTCGGGACAGGGCTTATTTGGGGCCAACGTCCTGACTTTC	CASTSSGQGLFGANVLTF
.	TRBV30	TRBJ2-3	TRBD1	TGTGCCTGGAGTGCCTTCGGGACAGGATTTTTGACAGATACGCAGTATTTT	CAWSAFGTGFLTDTQYF
few	TRBV28	TRBJ1-6	.	TGTGCCAGCAGTTTGTCTCCGGTACATGGGGCGGGTCCCCTCCACTTT	CASSLSPVHGAGPLHF
many	TRBV20-1	TRBJ2-7	TRBD2	TGCAGTGTCGAATCGGGACTAGCGGGAACCTACGAGCAGTACTTC	CSVESGLAGTYEQYF
many	TRBV15	TRBJ2-1	.	TGTGCCACCAGCAGAGGACAGCTATACAATGAGCAGTTCTTC	CATSRGQLYNEQFF
many	TRBV3-1	TRBJ1-3	.	TGTGCCAGCAGCCAAGAAAAACACACCATATATTTT	CASSQEKHTIYF
.	TRBV18	TRBJ2-7	.	TGTGCCAGCTCACCAGCCCCGTTGTCTGTTGTTTACGAGCAGTACTTC	CASSPAPLSVVYEQYF
many	TRBV20-1	TRBJ2-4	.	TGCAGTGCTGGGGGGGCCAACCGGGGCAAAAACATTCAGTACTTC	CSAGGANRGKNIQYF
many	TRBV20-1	TRBJ2-5	.	TGCAGTGCTACCGTCCAGCCCGACGGGACCCAGTACTTC	CSATVQPDGTQYF
many	TRBV7-3	TRBJ2-1	TRBD2	TGTGCCAGCAGCTGGGGCATGGCGGGAGCCCCGATCTTC	CASSWGMAGAPIF
many	TRBV20-1	TRBJ2-3	TRBD2	TGCAGTGCTAAAAAGACAGGACCCGGGACTAGTTGGTATTTT	CSAKKTGPGTSWYF
.	TRBV19	TRBJ2-7	TRBD2	TGCGCCAGTAGCCCAAATTGTATGGCGGCTAGCGGCTACGAGCAGTACTTC	CASSPNCMAASGYEQYF
.	TRBV5-8	TRBJ2-7	.	TGTGCCAGCAGCTTGGGCCCCCTCTACGAGCAGTACTTC	CASSLGPLYEQYF
many	TRBV11-2	TRBJ2-7	TRBD1	TGTGCCAGCAGCAAGTCCGGGACAGGGTCAGGCGAGCAGTACTTC	CASSKSGTGSGEQYF
few	TRBV7-6	TRBJ2-2	.	TGTGCCAGCAGCTTACGGGGTGGGGAGCTGTTTTTT	CASSLRGGELFF
.	TRBV28	TRBJ2-2	.	TGTGCCAGCAGTTGGGCGAACACCGGGGAGCTGTTTTTT	CASSWANTGELFF
many	TRBV3-1	TRBJ1-6	.	TGTGCCAGCAGGGGGGTAGATAATTCACCCCTCCACTTT	CASRGVDNSPLHF
many	TRBV19	TRBJ1-5	.	TGTGCCAGTGCATATCGGGACGGGGGGGGTCAGCCCCAGCATTTT	CASAYRDGGGQPQHF
many	TRBV27	TRBJ2-3	TRBD2	TGTGCCAGCAGTTTATACACGGGAGGGACCACAGATACGCAGTATTTT	CASSLYTGGTTDTQYF
many	TRBV11-3	TRBJ1-1	TRBD1	TGTGCCAGCAGCATACAGGGGGACACTGAAGCTTTCTTT	CASSIQGDTEAFF
many	TRBV6-5	TRBJ2-1	.	TGTGCCAGCAGTTATGGGGATGAGCAGTTCTTC	CASSYGDEQFF
many	TRBV30	TRBJ2-7	.	TGTGCCTGTAGCCCTGGGGGCTACGAGCAGTACTTC	CACSPGGYEQYF
many	TRBV20-1	TRBJ2-3	TRBD1	TGCAGTGCTAACTACCTCCGGGACAGGGGTGATACGCAGTATTTT	CSANYLRDRGDTQYF
.	TRBV4-1	TRBJ2-6	.	TGCGCCAGCAGCCTCCTGAGGGAGTACTCTGGGGCCAACGTCCTGACTTTC	CASSLLREYSGANVLTF
many	TRBV20-1	TRBJ1-1	.	TGCAGTGCTAGAGACAGGGTAGGGAACACTGAAGCTTTCTTT	CSARDRVGNTEAFF
many	TRBV6-1	TRBJ2-2	TRBD1	TGTGCCAGCAGTCCCGGACAGGGGAGGTGGACCGGGGAGCTGTTTTTT	CASSPGQGRWTGELFF
many	TRBV7-2	TRBJ2-5	.	TGTGCCAGCAGCTTTTCAGTTGGAGAGACCCAGTACTTC	CASSFSVGETQYF
.	TRBV7-3	TRBJ1-1	.	TGTGCCAGCAGCATAGGAGTCGTCACTGAAGCTTTCTTT	CASSIGVVTEAFF
many	TRBV9	TRBJ2-1	.	TGTGCCAGCAGCGTGGGCTCCTACAATGAGCAGTTCTTC	CASSVGSYNEQFF
many	TRBV12-3/TRBV12-4	TRBJ1-1	TRBD1	TGTGCCAGCAGTTTGGGGACAGTGAACACTGAAGCTTTCTTT	CASSLGTVNTEAFF
.	TRBV5-1	TRBJ2-7	.	TGCGCCAGCAGCTTGGGGCCAGGTAGGGAGCAGTACTTC	CASSLGPGREQYF
.	TRBV4-3	TRBJ2-1	.	TGCGCCAGCAGCCTTACTCTAGTCAATGAGCAGTTCTTC	CASSLTLVNEQFF